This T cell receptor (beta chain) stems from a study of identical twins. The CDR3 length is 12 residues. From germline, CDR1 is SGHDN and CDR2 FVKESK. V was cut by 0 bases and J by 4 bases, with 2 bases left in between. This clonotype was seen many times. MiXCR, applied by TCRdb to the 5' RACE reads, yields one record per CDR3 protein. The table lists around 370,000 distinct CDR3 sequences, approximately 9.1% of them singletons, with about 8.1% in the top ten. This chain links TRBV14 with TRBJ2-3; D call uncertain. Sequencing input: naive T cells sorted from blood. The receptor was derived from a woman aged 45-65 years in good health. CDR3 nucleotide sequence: TGTGCCAGCAGCCAAGAGCCAGATACGCAGTATTTT. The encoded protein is CASSQEPDTQYF. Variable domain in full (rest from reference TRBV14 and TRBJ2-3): EAGVTQFPSHSVIEKGQTVTLRCDPISGHDNLYWYRRVMGKEIKFLLHFVKESKQDESGMPNNRFLAERTGGTYSTLKVQPAELEDSGVYFCASSQEPDTQYFGPGTRLTVL.